A selection of T cell receptor beta chains follows, all from one sample in a study of CD8+ T cells in alopecia areata. Produced via immunoSEQ multiplex PCR; TCRdb's table is partial and in-frame only. The sample lists some 210,000 clones; around three fifths were seen once. Source: CD4+ T cells sorted from blood, taken at week 0. All receptors derive from a human donor with alopecia areata. CDR3s include the opening cysteine and the closing phenylalanine or tryptophan.

TRBV5-6	TRBJ2-2	CASSGVKGELFF
TRBV29-1	TRBJ2-3	CSAGGTDTQYF
TRBV4-2	TRBJ2-7	CASSQVGRSYEQYF
TRBV9	TRBJ1-3	CASSDSSTGSGNTIYF
TRBV30	TRBJ2-7	CAWSLRGRPYEQYF
TRBV5-1	TRBJ1-2	CASSSGGTGIKGYTF
TRBV7-9	TRBJ1-5	CASSLEAGGINQPQHF
TRBV5-4	TRBJ2-7	CASSSLRSSYEQYF
TRBV29-1	TRBJ2-7	CSVGGRAAYEQYF
TRBV4-1	TRBJ2-7	CASSQDWVAPYEQYF
TRBV29-1	TRBJ2-3	CSGTRIGISTDTQYF
TRBV29-1	TRBJ2-5	CSVVRDRGIQETQYF
TRBV5-1	TRBJ2-3	CASSLVGLLSTDTQYF
TRBV27	TRBJ2-3	CASSLSRGRASYTDTQYF
TRBV7-2	TRBJ1-2	CASSRDSQGSYTF
TRBV5-6	TRBJ1-2	CASSYTDRALNYGYTF
TRBV2	TRBJ2-3	CASWGEDIPVQDTQYF
TRBV27	TRBJ1-2	CASRPDRGYGYTF
TRBV18	TRBJ2-7	CASSPAPGSSYEQYF
TRBV2	TRBJ2-3	CASSSDITDTQYF
TRBV27	TRBJ2-6	CASSLRGRGAAGANVLTF
TRBV6-5	TRBJ1-6	CASSYSGGRGSPLHF
TRBV29-1	TRBJ2-6	CSVRGTFSGANVLTF
TRBV5-1	TRBJ2-7	CASSWGTSGLSYEQYF
TRBV7-3	TRBJ2-3	CASSLGMDTQYF
TRBV9	TRBJ2-5	CASSVEARGRGETQYF
TRBV18	TRBJ1-5	CASSPGGIPNQPQHF
TRBV2	TRBJ1-1	CASSAGQVNTEAFF
TRBV29-1	TRBJ2-1	CSVEGGGEQFF
TRBV5-6	TRBJ1-1	CASSINRQGAAFF
TRBV7-8	TRBJ2-5	CASSFAGGGETQYF
TRBV30	TRBJ1-1	CAWGQLNTEAFF
TRBV29-1	TRBJ2-2	CSVGGGAVRELFF
TRBV15	TRBJ2-3	CATSRDLPTDTQYF
TRBV9	TRBJ2-3	CASSVDERGPTDTQYF
TRBV9	TRBJ2-3	CASSVEALVPNTQYF
TRBV19	TRBJ1-3	CASSISGNTIYF
TRBV15	TRBJ2-2	CATSRGGGPGELFF
TRBV29-1	TRBJ2-7	CSVRSPGQSYEQYF
TRBV5-1	TRBJ2-2	CASSKDGNTGELFF
TRBV4-1	TRBJ2-7	CASSRGETSGTYEQYF
TRBV6-5	TRBJ1-2	CASSRDRTAYGYTF
TRBV6-1	TRBJ1-2	CASRMRAYYGYTF
TRBV11-2	TRBJ2-2	CASSTWTTGELFF